This T cell receptor beta chain appears in the sequencing data of a study of blood T cell repertoires in COVID-19. Study at large: Donors in the United States, Italy and Spain gave samples during acute or convalescent COVID-19. T cells, B-cell-depleted T cells, or PBMCs provided the cDNA or gDNA that served as material.

Per the study methods: It was from reference gene primer amplification that nucleated cell counts were estimated. The repertoire was sequenced with immunoSEQ multiplex PCR; TCRdb's copy has only in-frame clones and lacks some. That table furnishes V, J and clone size, whereas the DNA furnished D and trimming. The table records about 46,000 clones, about 86% of them present only once. This clone occurred once. The CDR3 is 15 residues long. Deletions cut 3 bases from V and 1 base from J, with 11 bases between. The germline CDR1 and CDR2 sequences are SEHNR and FQNEAQ (reference sequence). The rearrangement uses TRBV7-9 and TRBJ2-3, with D possibly TRBD2 on 6 matching bases. The sequencing input was peripheral blood. The source is a woman aged 80 or over with acute or convalescent COVID-19. Here the CDR3 reads CASSLVGGGTDTQYF. The CDR3 nucleotides are TGTGCCAGCAGCTTGGTGGGCGGGGGCACAGATACGCAGTATTTT. The variable domain in full, with the rest retrieved from reference TRBV7-9 and TRBJ2-3, is DTGVSQNPRHKITKRGQNVTFRCDPISEHNRLYWYRQTLGQGPEFLTYFQNEAQLEKSRLLSDRFSAERPKGSFSTLEIQRTEQGDSAMYLCASSLVGGGTDTQYFGPGTRLTVL.